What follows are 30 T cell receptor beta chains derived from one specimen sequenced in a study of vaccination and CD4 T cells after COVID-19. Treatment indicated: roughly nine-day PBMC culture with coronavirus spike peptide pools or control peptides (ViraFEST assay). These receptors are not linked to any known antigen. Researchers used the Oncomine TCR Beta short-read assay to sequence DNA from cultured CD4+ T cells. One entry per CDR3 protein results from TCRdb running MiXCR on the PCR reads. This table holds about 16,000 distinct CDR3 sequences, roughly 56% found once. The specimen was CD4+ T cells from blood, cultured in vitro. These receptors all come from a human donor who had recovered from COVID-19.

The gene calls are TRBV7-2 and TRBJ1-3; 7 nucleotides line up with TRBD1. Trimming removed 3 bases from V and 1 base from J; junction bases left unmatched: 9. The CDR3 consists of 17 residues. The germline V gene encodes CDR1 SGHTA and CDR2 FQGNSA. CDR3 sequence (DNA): TGTGCCAGCAGCTTTGACAGGGTGGCCCTATCTGGAAACACCATATATTTT. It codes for CASSFDRVALSGNTIYF. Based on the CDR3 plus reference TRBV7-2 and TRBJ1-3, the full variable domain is GAGVSQSPSNKVTEKGKDVELRCDPISGHTALYWYRQSLGQGLEFLIYFQGNSAPDKSGLPSDRFSAERTGGSVSTLTIQRTQQEDSAVYLCASSFDRVALSGNTIYFGEGSWLTVV.

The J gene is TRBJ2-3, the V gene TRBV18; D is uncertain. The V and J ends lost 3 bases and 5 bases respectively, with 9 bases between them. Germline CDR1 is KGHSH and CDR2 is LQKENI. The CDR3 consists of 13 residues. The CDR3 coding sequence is TGTGCCAGCTCACCTATCCCCCTAGATACGCAGTATTTT. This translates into CASSPIPLDTQYF.

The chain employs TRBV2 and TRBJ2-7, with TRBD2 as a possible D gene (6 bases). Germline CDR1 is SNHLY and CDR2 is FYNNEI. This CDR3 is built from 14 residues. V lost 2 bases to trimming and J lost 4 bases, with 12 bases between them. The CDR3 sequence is CASSESGSRYEQYF. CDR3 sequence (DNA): TGTGCCAGCAGTGAAAGCGGGTCCAGGTACGAGCAGTACTTC.

The CDR3 DNA sequence: TGCGCCAGCAGCTCCGACATTAACTATGGCTACACCTTC. Encoded protein: CASSSDINYGYTF. The V gene is TRBV5-1, the J gene TRBJ1-2; D remains ambiguous. Germline lookup yields CDR1 SGHRS and CDR2 YFSETQ. This CDR3 contains 13 residues. The V and J ends lost 3 bases and 1 base respectively, with 7 bases between them.

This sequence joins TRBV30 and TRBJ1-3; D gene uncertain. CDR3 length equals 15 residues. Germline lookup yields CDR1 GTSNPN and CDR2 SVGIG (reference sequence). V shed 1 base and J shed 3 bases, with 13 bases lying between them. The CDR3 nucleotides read TGTGCCTGGAGTGACAAACAGTTTCTTGGAAACACCATATATTTT. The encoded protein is CAWSDKQFLGNTIYF.

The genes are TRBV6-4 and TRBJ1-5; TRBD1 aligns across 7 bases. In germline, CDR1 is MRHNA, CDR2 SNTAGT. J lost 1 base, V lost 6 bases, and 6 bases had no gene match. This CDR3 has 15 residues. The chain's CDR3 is CASRKDRVSNQPQHF. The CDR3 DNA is TGTGCCAGCAGGAAAGACAGGGTAAGCAATCAGCCCCAGCATTTT.

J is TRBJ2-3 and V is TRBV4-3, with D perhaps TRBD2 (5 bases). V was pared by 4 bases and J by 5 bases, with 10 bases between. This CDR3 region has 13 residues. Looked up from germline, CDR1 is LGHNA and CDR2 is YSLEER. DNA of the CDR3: TGCGCCAGCAGCCTCCAGCGGCGAGATACGCAGTATTTT. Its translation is CASSLQRRDTQYF.

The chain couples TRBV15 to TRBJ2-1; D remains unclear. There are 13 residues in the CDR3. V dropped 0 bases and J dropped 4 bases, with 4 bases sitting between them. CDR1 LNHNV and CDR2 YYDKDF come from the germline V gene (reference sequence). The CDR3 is CATSREGYNEQFF. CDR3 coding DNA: TGTGCCACCAGCAGAGAGGGATACAATGAGCAGTTCTTC.

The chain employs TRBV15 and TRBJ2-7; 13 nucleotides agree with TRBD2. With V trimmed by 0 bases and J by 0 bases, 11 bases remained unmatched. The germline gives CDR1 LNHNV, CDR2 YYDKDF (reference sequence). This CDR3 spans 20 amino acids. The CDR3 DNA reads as TGTGCCACCAGCAGAGATTTCAGGACTAGCGGGAGCCGAAGCTCCTACGAGCAGTACTTC. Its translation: CATSRDFRTSGSRSSYEQYF.

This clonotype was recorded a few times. CDR3 in amino acids: CASSDNEWQFF. The CDR3 nucleotides read TGTGCCAGCAGTGATAATGAGTGGCAGTTCTTC. The chain uses TRBV27 and TRBJ2-1; D is unresolved. V lost 5 bases and J lost 12, with 11 bases in between. CDR3 length: 11 residues. Germline V gene sequence: CDR1 MNHEY, CDR2 SMNVEV (reference sequence).

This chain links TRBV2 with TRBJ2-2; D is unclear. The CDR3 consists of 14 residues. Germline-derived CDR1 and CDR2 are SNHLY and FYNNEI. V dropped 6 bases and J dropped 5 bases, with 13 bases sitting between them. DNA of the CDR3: TGTGCCAGCAGGCCAGTAGTTAAGACCGGGGAGCTGTTTTTT. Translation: CASRPVVKTGELFF. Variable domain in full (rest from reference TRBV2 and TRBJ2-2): EPEVTQTPSHQVTQMGQEVILRCVPISNHLYFYWYRQILGQKVEFLVSFYNNEISEKSEIFDDQFSVERPDGSNFTLKIRSTKLEDSAMYFCASRPVVKTGELFFGEGSRLTVL.

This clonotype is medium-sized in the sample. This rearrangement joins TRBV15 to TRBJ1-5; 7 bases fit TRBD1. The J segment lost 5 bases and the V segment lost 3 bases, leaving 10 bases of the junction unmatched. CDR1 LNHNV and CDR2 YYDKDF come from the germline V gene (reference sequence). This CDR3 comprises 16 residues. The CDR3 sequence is CATSRPQTGRYQPQHF. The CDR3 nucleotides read TGTGCCACCAGCAGGCCACAGACAGGGCGTTATCAGCCCCAGCATTTT.

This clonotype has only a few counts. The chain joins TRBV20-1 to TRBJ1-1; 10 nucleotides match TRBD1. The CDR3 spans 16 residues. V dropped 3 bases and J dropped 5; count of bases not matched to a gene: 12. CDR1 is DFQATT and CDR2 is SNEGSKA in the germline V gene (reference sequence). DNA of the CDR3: TGCAGTGCTAGGGGAGGCGGGACAGGGGACGGGACTGAAGCTTTCTTT. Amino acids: CSARGGGTGDGTEAFF.

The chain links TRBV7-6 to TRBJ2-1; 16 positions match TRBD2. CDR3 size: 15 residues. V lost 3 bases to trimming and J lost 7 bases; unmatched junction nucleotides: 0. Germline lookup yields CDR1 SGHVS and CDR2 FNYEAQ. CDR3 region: CASSLGLAGGNEQFF. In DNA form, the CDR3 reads TGTGCCAGCAGCTTGGGACTAGCGGGAGGGAATGAGCAGTTCTTC.

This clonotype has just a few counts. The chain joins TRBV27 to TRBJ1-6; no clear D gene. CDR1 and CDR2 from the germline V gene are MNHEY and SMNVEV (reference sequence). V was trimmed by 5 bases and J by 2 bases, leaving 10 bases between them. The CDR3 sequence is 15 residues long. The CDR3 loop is CASSVGQAYNSPLHF. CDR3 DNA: TGTGCCAGCAGTGTTGGGCAGGCCTATAATTCACCCCTCCACTTT.

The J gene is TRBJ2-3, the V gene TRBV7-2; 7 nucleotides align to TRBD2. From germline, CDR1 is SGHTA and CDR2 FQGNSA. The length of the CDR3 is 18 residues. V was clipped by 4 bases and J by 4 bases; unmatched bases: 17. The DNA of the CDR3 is TGTGCCAGCAGCTATATCCTACGGGGCGGGAGTGGAGCAGATACGCAGTATTTT. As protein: CASSYILRGGSGADTQYF.

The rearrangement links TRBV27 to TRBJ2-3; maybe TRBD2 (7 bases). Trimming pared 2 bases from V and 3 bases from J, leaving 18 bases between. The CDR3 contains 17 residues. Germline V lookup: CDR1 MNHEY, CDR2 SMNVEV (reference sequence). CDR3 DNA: TGTGCCAGCAGTTTACTGGGTAGGGGGGGGGCGACAGATACGCAGTATTTT. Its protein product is CASSLLGRGGATDTQYF.

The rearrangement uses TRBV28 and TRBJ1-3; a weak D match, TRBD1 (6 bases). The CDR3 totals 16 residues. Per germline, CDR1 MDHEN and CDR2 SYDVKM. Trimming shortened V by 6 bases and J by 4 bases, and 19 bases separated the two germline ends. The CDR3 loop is CASSPRGGATGNTIYF. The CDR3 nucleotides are TGTGCCAGCAGCCCTAGGGGGGGCGCAACAGGAAACACCATATATTTT.

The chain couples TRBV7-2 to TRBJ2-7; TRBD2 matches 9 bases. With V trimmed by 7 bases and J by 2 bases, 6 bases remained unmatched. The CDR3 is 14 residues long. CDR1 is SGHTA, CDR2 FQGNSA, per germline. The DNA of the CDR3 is TGTGCCAGCACGCGGGGGGGGGCGGCCTACGAGCAGTACTTC. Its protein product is CASTRGGAAYEQYF.

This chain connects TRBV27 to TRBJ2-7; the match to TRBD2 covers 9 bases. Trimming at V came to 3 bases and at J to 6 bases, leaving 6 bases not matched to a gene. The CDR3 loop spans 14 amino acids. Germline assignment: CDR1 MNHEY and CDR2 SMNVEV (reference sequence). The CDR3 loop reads CASSFRRGGFEQYF. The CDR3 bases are TGTGCCAGCAGTTTCCGGCGGGGGGGGTTCGAGCAGTACTTC.

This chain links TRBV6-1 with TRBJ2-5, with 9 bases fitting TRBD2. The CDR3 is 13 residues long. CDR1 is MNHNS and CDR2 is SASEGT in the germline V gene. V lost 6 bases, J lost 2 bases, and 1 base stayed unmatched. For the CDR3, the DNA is TGTGCCAGCAGGCTAGCGGGGCAAGAGACCCAGTACTTC. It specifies CASRLAGQETQYF.

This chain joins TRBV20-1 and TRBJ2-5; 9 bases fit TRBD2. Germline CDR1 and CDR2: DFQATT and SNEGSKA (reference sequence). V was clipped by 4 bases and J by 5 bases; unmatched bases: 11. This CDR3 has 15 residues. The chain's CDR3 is CSATWASGVGETQYF. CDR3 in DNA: TGCAGTGCTACCTGGGCTAGCGGGGTAGGGGAGACCCAGTACTTC.

CDR3 region: CASSRISQAYEQYF. For the CDR3, the DNA is TGTGCCAGCAGCCGGATTAGCCAAGCCTACGAGCAGTACTTC. The chain combines TRBV11-3 with TRBJ2-7; D gene ambiguous. Germline-derived CDR1 and CDR2 are SGHNT and YENEEA. The length of the CDR3 is 14 residues. Trimming pared 5 bases from V and 2 bases from J, leaving 13 bases between.

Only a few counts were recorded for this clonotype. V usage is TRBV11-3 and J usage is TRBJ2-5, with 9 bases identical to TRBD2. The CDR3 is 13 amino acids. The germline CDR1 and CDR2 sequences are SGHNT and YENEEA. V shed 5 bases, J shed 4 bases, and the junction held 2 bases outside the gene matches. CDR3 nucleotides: TGTGCCAGCAGCCAGGGACTAGCAGAGACCCAGTACTTC. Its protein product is CASSQGLAETQYF.

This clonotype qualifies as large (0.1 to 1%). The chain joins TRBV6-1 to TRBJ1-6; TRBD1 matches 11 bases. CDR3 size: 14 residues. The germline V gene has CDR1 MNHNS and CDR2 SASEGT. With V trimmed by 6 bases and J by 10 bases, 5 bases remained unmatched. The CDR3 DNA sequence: TGTGCCAGCAGCAGGGGACAGGGGGAGTCACCCCTCCACTTT. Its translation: CASSRGQGESPLHF.

CDR3 sequence: CSARRGTGHQPQHF. DNA for the CDR3: TGCAGTGCTAGACGGGGCACGGGTCATCAGCCCCAGCATTTT. The chain employs TRBV20-1 and TRBJ1-5; perhaps TRBD1 as D (5 bases). This CDR3 has 14 residues. Germline CDR1 reads DFQATT; CDR2 reads SNEGSKA (reference sequence). The V and J ends lost 2 bases and 5 bases respectively, with 13 bases between them.

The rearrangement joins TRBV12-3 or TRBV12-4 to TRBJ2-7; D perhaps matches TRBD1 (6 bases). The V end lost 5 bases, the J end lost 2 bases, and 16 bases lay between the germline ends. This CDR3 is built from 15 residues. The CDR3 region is CASSHTTGSTYEQYF. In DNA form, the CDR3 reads TGTGCCAGCAGTCATACTACAGGGTCGACCTACGAGCAGTACTTC.

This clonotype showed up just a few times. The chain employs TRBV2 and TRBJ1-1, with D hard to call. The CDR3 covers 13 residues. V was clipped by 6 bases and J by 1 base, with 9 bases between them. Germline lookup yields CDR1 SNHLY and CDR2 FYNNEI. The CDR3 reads CASSSDGNTEAFF. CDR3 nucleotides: TGTGCCAGCAGCTCGGACGGGAACACTGAAGCTTTCTTT. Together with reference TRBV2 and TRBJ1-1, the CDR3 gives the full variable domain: EPEVTQTPSHQVTQMGQEVILRCVPISNHLYFYWYRQILGQKVEFLVSFYNNEISEKSEIFDDQFSVERPDGSNFTLKIRSTKLEDSAMYFCASSSDGNTEAFFGQGTRLTVV.

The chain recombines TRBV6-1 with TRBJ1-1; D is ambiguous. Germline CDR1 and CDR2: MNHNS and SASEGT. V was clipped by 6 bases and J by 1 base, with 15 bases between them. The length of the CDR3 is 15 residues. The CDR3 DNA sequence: TGTGCCAGCAGCCCAATCGGAGAAAAGAACACTGAAGCTTTCTTT. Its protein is CASSPIGEKNTEAFF.

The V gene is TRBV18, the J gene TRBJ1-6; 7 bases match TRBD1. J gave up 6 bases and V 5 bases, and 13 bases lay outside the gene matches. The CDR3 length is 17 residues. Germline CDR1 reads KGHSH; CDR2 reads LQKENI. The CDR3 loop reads CASSSGQVRSGNSPLHF. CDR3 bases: TGTGCCAGCTCATCCGGACAGGTCCGATCCGGTAATTCACCCCTCCACTTT.